The 24 T cell receptor beta chains below all came from one sample that was sequenced in a study of blood T cell repertoires in COVID-19. Clones were sequenced by immunoSEQ multiplex PCR, and TCRdb holds only the in-frame ones, with some missing. The table has roughly 400,000 clones, about 88% seen once; the top ten hold 1.4% to 1.5%. The material sequenced was PBMCs or T cells enriched from blood (not recorded which). The origin of the receptors is a woman aged 18-35 years who had been exposed to COVID-19.

The chain carries TRBV7-6 and TRBJ1-6; D not resolved. The CDR3 is made up of 13 amino acids. In germline, CDR1 is SGHVS, CDR2 FNYEAQ. The V end lost 1 base, the J end lost 8 bases, and 6 bases lay between the germline ends. The CDR3 loop reads CASSLGGDSPLHF. CDR3 nucleotide sequence: TGTGCCAGCAGCTTAGGCGGTGATTCACCCCTCCACTTT.

The chain joins TRBV5-4 to TRBJ2-3, with D possibly TRBD2 on 6 matching bases. V was trimmed by 9 bases and J by 0 bases, leaving 11 bases between them. The germline gives CDR1 SGHNT, CDR2 YYREEE (reference sequence). CDR3 size: 13 residues. The CDR3 DNA follows: TGTGCCACCGACAGCGGGAGCACAGATACGCAGTATTTT. It specifies CATDSGSTDTQYF.

This sequence joins TRBV28 and TRBJ1-3; 7 bases align to TRBD1. The CDR3 runs to 15 residues. Germline V gene lookup returns CDR1 MDHEN and CDR2 SYDVKM. Trimming cost V 6 bases and J 0 bases; bases outside gene matches: 5. The CDR3, as DNA: TGTGCCAGCAGCCGGACAGGAGACTCTGGAAACACCATATATTTT. This sequence encodes CASSRTGDSGNTIYF.

About this clone itself: A read error may produce the germline difference seen at one junction end. The rearrangement links TRBV3-1 (or the pseudogene TRBV3-2) to TRBJ1-4, with 8 bases that match TRBD1. CDR3 length equals 13 residues. Germline assignment: CDR1 LGHDT and CDR2 YNNKEL (reference sequence). CDR3 in DNA: TGTGCCAGCAACCAAAACAGGGGGGAAAAACTGTTTTTT. Translated, it gives CASNQNRGEKLFF.

This chain links TRBV10-3 with TRBJ2-3, with 7 positions matching TRBD1. This CDR3 is 12 amino acids long. V shed 9 bases, J shed 5 bases, and the junction held 5 bases outside the gene matches. From germline, CDR1 is ENHRY and CDR2 SYGVKD. Written as DNA, the CDR3 is TGTGCCATTAGGGACAGTTTAGATACGCAGTATTTT. Amino acid sequence: CAIRDSLDTQYF.

The V call is TRBV6-5, the J call TRBJ1-2, with a tentative D call TRBD1 (5 bases). The CDR3 length is 14 residues. V shed 8 bases and J shed 4 bases, with 17 bases lying between them. The germline CDR1 and CDR2 sequences are MNHEY and SVGAGI. This chain's CDR3 is CASSRGGPAYGYTF. The CDR3 DNA reads as TGTGCCAGCTCCCGGGGGGGTCCTGCCTATGGCTACACCTTC.

The V and J genes are TRBV5-4 and TRBJ2-7; weak D call: TRBD2 (5 bases). Trimming stripped 0 bases from V and 3 bases from J, with 10 bases between. Germline CDR1 reads SGHNT; CDR2 reads YYREEE (reference sequence). CDR3 length equals 14 residues. The CDR3 region has the DNA TGTGCCAGCAGCTTGGAAGCGGCGGTCTACGAGCAGTACTTC. Translation: CASSLEAAVYEQYF.

This sequence joins TRBV6-5 and TRBJ1-1, with D unclear. Trimming stripped 2 bases from V and 1 base from J, with 5 bases between. CDR3 length equals 13 residues. In germline, CDR1 is MNHEY, CDR2 SVGAGI. This CDR3 reads CASSYTTNTEAFF. The DNA for the CDR3 is TGTGCCAGCAGTTACACTACGAACACTGAAGCTTTCTTT.

The genes are TRBV19 and TRBJ1-2, with no clear D. The germline V gene encodes CDR1 LNHDA and CDR2 SQIVND (reference sequence). The CDR3 runs 15 residues. V lost 2 bases and J lost 8, with 18 bases in between. The DNA for the CDR3 is TGTGCCAGTAGTATAAAATCCGAGGGAATTAAAGGCTACACCTTC. This encodes CASSIKSEGIKGYTF. The variable domain in full, with the rest retrieved from reference TRBV19 and TRBJ1-2, is DGGITQSPKYLFRKEGQNVTLSCEQNLNHDAMYWYRQDPGQGLRLIYYSQIVNDFQKGDIAEGYSVSREKKESFPLTVTSAQKNPTAFYLCASSIKSEGIKGYTFGSGTRLTVV.

This sequence joins TRBV4-1 and TRBJ2-3; 8 bases are a match to TRBD1. The junction had 6 bases not matched to a gene; V was cut back by 3 bases and J by 1 base. This CDR3 is 16 amino acids long. Germline loops: CDR1 MGHRA, CDR2 YSYEKL. The chain's CDR3 is CASSQAPGQGTDTQYF. DNA of the CDR3: TGCGCCAGCAGCCAGGCCCCGGGACAGGGCACAGATACGCAGTATTTT.

The chain joins TRBV15 to TRBJ2-7; 10 bases fit TRBD1. The CDR3 extends over 16 amino acids. The germline gives CDR1 LNHNV, CDR2 YYDKDF (reference sequence). The V gene end was trimmed by 1 base and the J gene end by 4 bases; junction bases not matched to a gene: 7. DNA of the CDR3: TGTGCCACCAGCAGAGTAGGCGGGACAGGGGAGTACGAGCAGTACTTC. Its translation: CATSRVGGTGEYEQYF.

The chain couples TRBV28 to TRBJ2-6, with 11 bases aligning to TRBD1. Germline CDR1 MDHEN, CDR2 SYDVKM. V gave up 5 bases and J gave up 2 bases; unmatched junction bases: 5. The CDR3 is 17 amino acids. CDR3 loop: CASSKDRGRAGANVLTF. For the CDR3, the DNA is TGTGCCAGCAGTAAGGACAGGGGGCGGGCTGGGGCCAACGTCCTGACTTTC.

The J gene is TRBJ1-2, the V gene TRBV18, with a tentative D call TRBD1 (5 bases). Germline CDR1 is KGHSH and CDR2 is LQKENI. This CDR3 is 12 amino acids long. The V end lost 8 bases, the J end lost 2 bases, and 9 bases lay between the germline ends. CDR3 loop: CASQTVNYGYTF. For the CDR3, the DNA is TGTGCCAGCCAGACAGTAAACTATGGCTACACCTTC.

The chain joins TRBV6-2 or TRBV6-3 to TRBJ2-7; 10 bases map to TRBD1. Germline V CDR1 and CDR2: MNHEY, SVGEGT. The CDR3 contains 15 residues. Trimming removed 5 bases from V and 5 bases from J; junction bases left unmatched: 9. DNA of the CDR3: TGTGCCAGCAGTGACTACCCAGGGACAGGGGACGAGCAGTACTTC. Encoded protein: CASSDYPGTGDEQYF.

This clone has just a few counts. V is TRBV7-9 and J is TRBJ1-1; TRBD1 agrees at 8 bases. Germline CDR1 SEHNR, CDR2 FQNEAQ (reference sequence). V shed 5 bases and J 6 bases; nucleotides not matched to a gene: 11. There are 15 residues in the CDR3. In DNA, the CDR3 is TGTGCCAGCAGCGCACCGGACAGGGAGGGTGCTGAAGCTTTCTTT. Amino acids: CASSAPDREGAEAFF.

The chain couples TRBV7-9 to TRBJ2-2; 10 bases are shared with TRBD2. CDR3 size: 15 residues. V shed 4 bases, J shed 7 bases, and the junction held 6 bases outside the gene matches. CDR1 is SEHNR, CDR2 FQNEAQ, per germline (reference sequence). The CDR3 protein is CASSSTSGKGGELFF. Here the CDR3 DNA reads TGTGCCAGCAGCTCCACTAGCGGGAAGGGCGGGGAGCTGTTTTTT.

The chain joins TRBV21-1 to TRBJ2-7; the listed D gene, TRBD2, was not tested against the DNA. TRBV21-1 is assigned pseudogene status. The CDR3 spans 17 residues. CDR3: CASSKGRTSGQSYEQYF. The DNA of the CDR3 is TGTGCCAGCAGCAAAGGCCGAACTAGCGGGCAATCCTACGAGCAGTACTTC.

CDR3 sequence: CASSAQGPHGADTQYF. In DNA, the CDR3 is TGTGCCAGCAGCGCCCAGGGGCCCCATGGGGCAGATACGCAGTATTTT. The rearrangement links TRBV9 to TRBJ2-3; TRBD1 might be the D (6 bases). CDR3 length equals 16 residues. Germline V gene data show CDR1 as SGDLS and CDR2 as YYNGEE. The V and J ends lost 3 bases and 4 bases respectively, with 18 bases between them.

This clone was seen once. J is TRBJ1-2 and V is TRBV6-5, with 7 bases that match TRBD1. The germline V gene encodes CDR1 MNHEY and CDR2 SVGAGI. The length of the CDR3 is 13 residues. V trimming: 7 bases; J trimming: 5 bases; junction bases outside the gene matches: 7. CDR3 region: CASTTGFEYGYTF. Here the CDR3 DNA reads TGTGCCAGCACGACAGGGTTTGAATATGGCTACACCTTC.

This chain connects TRBV18 to TRBJ1-1, with a weak D call TRBD1 (5 bases). The V gene lost 0 bases and the J gene lost 1 base, with 9 bases spanning the gap. Germline V gene sequence: CDR1 KGHSH, CDR2 LQKENI. The CDR3 loop spans 15 amino acids. CDR3: CASSPPGEGNTEAFF. CDR3 nucleotides: TGTGCCAGCTCACCACCAGGGGAAGGGAACACTGAAGCTTTCTTT.

Turning to this clone: Other DNA sequences from this sample encode an identical CDR3 as well. The chain recombines TRBV2 with TRBJ2-1; D is perhaps TRBD1 (7 bases). Trimming stripped 2 bases from V and 4 bases from J, with 12 bases between. The CDR3 totals 15 residues. Germline CDR1 SNHLY, CDR2 FYNNEI. CDR3 amino acids: CASSEQGGPYNEQFF. The DNA of the CDR3 is TGTGCCAGCAGTGAACAGGGGGGCCCGTACAATGAGCAGTTCTTC.

The rearrangement uses TRBV5-4 and TRBJ1-2; TRBD1 is a possible D gene (5 bases). Germline V gives CDR1 SGHNT, CDR2 YYREEE (reference sequence). The CDR3 is made up of 14 amino acids. Trimming shortened V by 6 bases and J by 2 bases, and 14 bases separated the two germline ends. The CDR3 reads CASNNPGSNYGYTF. Here the CDR3 DNA reads TGTGCCAGCAACAATCCAGGGTCAAACTATGGCTACACCTTC.

The chain recombines TRBV7-2 with TRBJ1-2, with TRBD1 matching 7 bases. Germline-derived CDR1 and CDR2 are SGHTA and FQGNSA. The CDR3 consists of 12 residues. J gave up 14 bases and V 4 bases, and 10 bases lay outside the gene matches. In DNA form, the CDR3 reads TGTGCCAGCAGCTCACAAGGGGGCAGGGGAACCTTC. It yields the protein CASSSQGGRGTF.

The chain is built from TRBV6-1 and TRBJ1-1; unclear D gene. Germline V lookup: CDR1 MNHNS, CDR2 SASEGT. Trimming took 3 bases from V and 4 from J, leaving 12 bases between them. The CDR3 is 14 residues long. For the CDR3, the DNA is TGTGCCAGCAGTGATATTGTCGGGTTCACTGAAGCTTTCTTT. Residues: CASSDIVGFTEAFF.